This TCR beta chain was retrieved from a study of CD8+ T cells in alopecia areata listed by TCRdb under 2018. Study-level background: Treated patients were enrolled in an open-label pilot trial of oral tofacitinib at 5 to 10 mg twice daily for moderate-to-severe alopecia areata. In humans, TCRbeta sequencing was performed on scalp tissue and on sorted CD4+ and CD8+ peripheral blood T cells from healthy controls and from patients with patchy or totalis/universalis alopecia areata. The SALT score, which quantifies the percentage of affected scalp surface area, was used to measure disease severity in treated patients. Amplification of TCRbeta CDR3 regions was done by immunoSEQ multiplex PCR using 35 Vbeta forward primers and 13 Jbeta reverse primers. Patients received tofacitinib for 6 to 18 months and were then followed off drug for 6 months to check for delayed response and recurrence. To study T cell clonal expansion in alopecia areata, the researchers applied high-throughput TCRbeta sequencing to both the C3H/HeJ mouse model and human patients. Scalp clonality was compared among normal scalp (n=4), patchy alopecia areata scalp (n=8), and alopecia totalis/universalis scalp (n=8). Tofacitinib-treated patients had biopsies at baseline and at 4 and 24 weeks of treatment, with a later scalp biopsy in several patients. RNA was extracted with the PAXgene miRNA kit for fixed scalp, the miRNeasy kit for PBMCs, and the RNeasy kit for mouse skin. The paper's findings and limits, for the study overall: With tofacitinib, both scalp clonality and the number of expanded CD8+ clones among the top 100 scalp clones went down significantly. During tofacitinib treatment, many expanded lesional clones stuck around in both scalp and blood, and this persistence may partly explain why relapse happens after treatment is stopped. Resident alphabeta T cells in normal human skin are also sequenced, complicating scalp TCR repertoire analysis, unlike mouse skin dominated by gammadelta T cells. Shared TCR sequences between patients were less evident than in mice, which may be partly attributable to HLA diversity in the patient population. Compared with normal scalp, lesional scalp, particularly in alopecia totalis/universalis, had higher clonality and more expanded CD8+ clones, which suggests antigenic drive. Because the treated cohort was small and had only one nonresponder, larger studies are needed to examine links between baseline CD8+ expansion and response.

The receptor library was made with the immunoSEQ multiplex PCR assay. RNA was extracted from all samples and reverse transcribed into cDNA as template for TCR sequencing. SuperScript III was used for first-strand cDNA synthesis, primed with a 2:1 mix of oligo-dT and random hexamers. A synthetic immune receptor repertoire was used to measure amplification bias, and any remaining bias was corrected computationally. As for how the authors treated the data: Raw reads were preprocessed to remove errors, and CDR3 was defined by IMGT conventions from the conserved cysteine to phenylalanine. Clonality was calculated as 1 minus Shannon entropy normalized by log2 of the number of productive unique TCRs. Whether scalp clones were CD4 or CD8 was inferred by matching scalp TCRbeta sequences against CD4 and CD8 repertoires sorted from blood. This is the immuneACCESS table as TCRdb keeps it, with only in-frame sequences that have V and J called. A part of the clones is gone; compared with another copy, unresolved V genes explain less than half, and the rest is unexplained. V and J calls and clone size are as listed in that table; D and trimming were resolved from the DNA. The sample table shows some 190,000 clones, and around 64% are seen once. The top ten hold approximately 1.3% of the sample.

CDR1 and CDR2 are read off the germline V gene (reference sequence) as GTSNPN and SVGIG. The CDR3 measures 14 amino acids from cysteine to phenylalanine. Only the CDR3 DNA is retained, 42 bases long and in frame from the first base. Deletion took 3 bases off V and 1 base off J, with a span of 12 bases between the germline ends. Per the publication, the treatment or condition label means: oral pan-JAK inhibitor, 5-10 mg twice daily. Lesional scalp punch biopsies and peripheral blood were collected from alopecia areata patients. PBMCs were isolated by density centrifugation and stained for CD3, CD4 and CD8, and CD4+ and CD8+ T cells were sorted on a FACSAria. Worth noting for this clone: Which antigen it targets is not known. No clone much larger than this one lies a single base away; base qualities are absent.

This specimen consisted of CD4+ T cells sorted from blood, obtained around week 50, from a patient treated with tofacitinib. The chain uses TRBV30 and TRBJ1-1; the D gene is possibly TRBD1, with 6 bases matching. The TCR originated in a human donor with alopecia areata. Here the CDR3 is given as CAWSDRDKNTEAFF. The bases are TGTGCCTGGAGCGACCGGGACAAGAACACTGAAGCTTTCTTT.